The T cell receptor (beta chain) under discussion was sequenced for a study of T-cell memory formation after mild COVID-19 (dated by TCRdb to the early 2020s). In the study overall: TCR sequence clusters from the two donors were found to be largely donor specific. T-cell clones expanding and contracting after mild COVID-19 in a couple of donors were tracked by longitudinal TCRalpha and TCRbeta repertoire sequencing. The cohort was made up of two young adult volunteers, one female and one male, who were previously healthy.

Ficoll-Paque density gradient centrifugation was used to isolate PBMCs. TCRdb lists the instrument as Illumina NovaSeq 6000. Using 5'RACE with constant-segment primers, TCRalpha and TCRbeta cDNA libraries were constructed, with sample barcodes and unique molecular identifiers added in the process. Trizol reagent was used to extract RNA from every sample. Amplification of the libraries took two PCR steps, and the second step added a second sample barcode plus Illumina TruSeq adapters. The libraries were sequenced on an Illumina NovaSeq using 2 x 150 bp paired-end reads. The authors' pipeline ran thus. With migec v1.2.7, reads were demultiplexed and then collapsed into UMI-guided consensus sequences. Using mixcr v2.1.11, UMI consensuses were aligned to TRA and TRB V and J templates and then assembled into clonotypes. A clonotype was counted as expanded or contracted only when both edgeR and NoisET called the clonotype significant, with the noise models trained on biological replicates. For edgeR calls, the thresholds were a false discovery rate-adjusted p below 0.01 and a log2 fold-change of 1. As an exploratory analysis of dynamics, max-normalized trajectories of the 1000 most abundant clonotypes were examined with PCA combined with hierarchical clustering. Separately sequenced CD4+ and CD8+ repertoires were used to assign the CD4 or CD8 phenotype of responding clones. TCRdb took the public reads, trimmed them with fastp at Q25, ran MiXCR for clone calling and kept in-frame beta chains. Identical CDR3 proteins give one entry, which carries the most common genes and DNA. TCRdb assigned the V and J calls; the authors' analysis was not used. This sample lists fewer than 700,000 distinct CDR3 sequences; 20% to 25% were detected once. The top ten clonotypes cover under 8.5% of the sample.

Study-wide conclusions, independent of this receptor: Some responding clones were detected in pre-infection memory, which suggested that pre-existing cross-reactive memory T cells had joined the SARS-CoV-2 response. Contracting CD4+ clones were located mainly in the CM and EM memory subsets, whereas CD8+ clones were found to be enriched in EMRA. Balanced CD4/CD8 phenotypes were observed for clones contracting from day 15 to 85, whereas a bias towards CD4+ was observed for a second wave of clones expanding from day 15 to 37. The study covered only a couple of mild cases, and larger cohorts including severe cases with pre-infection samples were considered necessary. SARS-CoV-2 specificity was not confirmed for the second-wave clones peaking on day 37.

From a lookup of the germline V gene, CDR1 and CDR2 are SGHTA and FQGTGA. V and J lose 0 bases and 5 bases, and a span of 7 bases separates them. Counted from cysteine to phenylalanine, this CDR3 has 13 amino acids. The only DNA kept is the CDR3, 39 bases in frame from the first base. This clonotype was detected many times. There is no known antigen for this receptor. Within one base of it there is no much larger clone, and no base qualities were kept. Sequenced sample: PBMCs or a T cell subset sorted from them (not recorded which). This TCR was recovered from an adult woman who had mild COVID-19 (a few samples of this study predate the infection). The sample titles of this study are shuffled in the database, so cell type and time point are left out; the donor was told from shared clones. The chain employs TRBV7-3 and TRBJ2-5; a confident D gene designation cannot be given. The nucleotide sequence is given as TGTGCCAGCAGCTTAACGCGAGACGAGACCCAGTACTTC. This encodes CASSLTRDETQYF.